The clone carrying this TCR beta chain was counted a single time. It was uncontrolled infection, other autoimmune disease, pregnancy or lactation that excluded patients. Every diagnosis used clinical symptoms, serum thyroxine and TRAb, thyroid ultrasound and orbital computed tomography. Using RNA transcripts as the source, TCR beta CDR3 regions were amplified. Carried out on the TCR CDR3, a first-round RT-PCR used the HTBI primer set. TCRdb used MiXCR to reprocess the multiplex PCR reads, holding one entry per CDR3 protein. The sample includes roughly 93,000 distinct CDR3 sequences, roughly 37% of them seen just once. These data belong to a study of T cells in Graves' hyperthyroidism and ophthalmopathy. Germline V gene lookup returns CDR1 SGHTA and CDR2 FQGTGA. This CDR3 region has 15 residues. Trimming took 6 bases from V and 2 from J, leaving 15 bases between them.

This receptor was taken from a woman in her twenties or thirties with Graves' hyperthyroidism. This sequence joins TRBV7-3 and TRBJ2-3; D not resolved. Specimen: peripheral blood or thyroid tissue (not recorded which). This CDR3 reads CASSSPPEDTDTQYF. DNA of the CDR3: TGTGCCAGCAGTTCCCCCCCGGAAGACACAGATACGCAGTATTTT.